Listed below are T cell receptor beta chains from one sample, sequenced in a study of blood T cell repertoires in COVID-19. Assay used: immunoSEQ multiplex PCR; TCRdb lists only in-frame clones, some missing. The repertoire holds about 380,000 clones, approximately 87% seen once, with 1% to 1.5% in the top ten. The sequenced material came from PBMCs or T cells enriched from blood (not recorded which). These receptors were taken from a man aged 30 to 45 who had recovered from COVID-19. Each CDR3 is given with its conserved first and last residue. The D gene is left open where the match is weak.

D gene: NA
V gene: TRBV10-3
J gene: TRBJ1-3
CDR3 DNA: TGTGCCACCCAGGGCGGTGCAGGGAGGGCCTCTGGAAACACCATATATTTT
CDR3 protein: CATQGGAGRASGNTIYF

D gene: NA
V gene: TRBV30
J gene: TRBJ1-5
CDR3 DNA: TGTGCCTGGAGTCTACGTAGCAATCAGCCCCAGCATTTT
CDR3 protein: CAWSLRSNQPQHF

D gene: NA
V gene: TRBV18
J gene: TRBJ1-1
CDR3 DNA: TGTGCCAGCTCACCTCAGTTTATGAACACTGAAGCTTTCTTT
CDR3 protein: CASSPQFMNTEAFF

D gene: NA
V gene: TRBV19
J gene: TRBJ1-4
CDR3 DNA: TGTGCCAGTAGTATTTCTCCAACTAATGAAAAACTGTTTTTT
CDR3 protein: CASSISPTNEKLFF

D gene: TRBD1
V gene: TRBV5-1
J gene: TRBJ1-6
CDR3 DNA: TGCGCCAGCAGCTTGGGAGACAGGGACTCACCCCTCCACTTT
CDR3 protein: CASSLGDRDSPLHF

D gene: NA
V gene: TRBV12-5
J gene: TRBJ1-1
CDR3 DNA: TGTGCTAGTGGTTTGGAACAGGCCCCGAACACTGAAGCTTTCTTT
CDR3 protein: CASGLEQAPNTEAFF

D gene: NA
V gene: TRBV9
J gene: TRBJ1-5
CDR3 DNA: TGTGCCAGCAGCTTCCTAGTGGGGGGTCAAGGACCGATTAGCAATCAGCCCCAGCATTTT
CDR3 protein: CASSFLVGGQGPISNQPQHF

D gene: TRBD2
V gene: TRBV10-3
J gene: TRBJ2-1
CDR3 DNA: TGTGCCATCAGTGAGTCCGGGGGGAGCTCCTACAATGAGCAGTTCTTC
CDR3 protein: CAISESGGSSYNEQFF

D gene: NA
V gene: TRBV6-5
J gene: TRBJ1-2
CDR3 DNA: TGTGCCAGCACCCCAGGACGGGGATTCTATGGCTACACCTTC
CDR3 protein: CASTPGRGFYGYTF

D gene: NA
V gene: TRBV11-2
J gene: TRBJ1-6
CDR3 DNA: TGTGCCAGCAGCCTGGCGGACAGCTCCTATAATTCACCCCTCCACTTT
CDR3 protein: CASSLADSSYNSPLHF

D gene: NA
V gene: TRBV7-6
J gene: TRBJ1-5
CDR3 DNA: TGTGCCAGCAGCTTAGATGACAGGAGCAATCAGCCCCAGCATTTT
CDR3 protein: CASSLDDRSNQPQHF

D gene: TRBD2
V gene: TRBV30
J gene: TRBJ2-3
CDR3 DNA: TGTGCCGGAATCCTAGCGGGGGGCGCAGATACGCAGTATTTT
CDR3 protein: CAGILAGGADTQYF